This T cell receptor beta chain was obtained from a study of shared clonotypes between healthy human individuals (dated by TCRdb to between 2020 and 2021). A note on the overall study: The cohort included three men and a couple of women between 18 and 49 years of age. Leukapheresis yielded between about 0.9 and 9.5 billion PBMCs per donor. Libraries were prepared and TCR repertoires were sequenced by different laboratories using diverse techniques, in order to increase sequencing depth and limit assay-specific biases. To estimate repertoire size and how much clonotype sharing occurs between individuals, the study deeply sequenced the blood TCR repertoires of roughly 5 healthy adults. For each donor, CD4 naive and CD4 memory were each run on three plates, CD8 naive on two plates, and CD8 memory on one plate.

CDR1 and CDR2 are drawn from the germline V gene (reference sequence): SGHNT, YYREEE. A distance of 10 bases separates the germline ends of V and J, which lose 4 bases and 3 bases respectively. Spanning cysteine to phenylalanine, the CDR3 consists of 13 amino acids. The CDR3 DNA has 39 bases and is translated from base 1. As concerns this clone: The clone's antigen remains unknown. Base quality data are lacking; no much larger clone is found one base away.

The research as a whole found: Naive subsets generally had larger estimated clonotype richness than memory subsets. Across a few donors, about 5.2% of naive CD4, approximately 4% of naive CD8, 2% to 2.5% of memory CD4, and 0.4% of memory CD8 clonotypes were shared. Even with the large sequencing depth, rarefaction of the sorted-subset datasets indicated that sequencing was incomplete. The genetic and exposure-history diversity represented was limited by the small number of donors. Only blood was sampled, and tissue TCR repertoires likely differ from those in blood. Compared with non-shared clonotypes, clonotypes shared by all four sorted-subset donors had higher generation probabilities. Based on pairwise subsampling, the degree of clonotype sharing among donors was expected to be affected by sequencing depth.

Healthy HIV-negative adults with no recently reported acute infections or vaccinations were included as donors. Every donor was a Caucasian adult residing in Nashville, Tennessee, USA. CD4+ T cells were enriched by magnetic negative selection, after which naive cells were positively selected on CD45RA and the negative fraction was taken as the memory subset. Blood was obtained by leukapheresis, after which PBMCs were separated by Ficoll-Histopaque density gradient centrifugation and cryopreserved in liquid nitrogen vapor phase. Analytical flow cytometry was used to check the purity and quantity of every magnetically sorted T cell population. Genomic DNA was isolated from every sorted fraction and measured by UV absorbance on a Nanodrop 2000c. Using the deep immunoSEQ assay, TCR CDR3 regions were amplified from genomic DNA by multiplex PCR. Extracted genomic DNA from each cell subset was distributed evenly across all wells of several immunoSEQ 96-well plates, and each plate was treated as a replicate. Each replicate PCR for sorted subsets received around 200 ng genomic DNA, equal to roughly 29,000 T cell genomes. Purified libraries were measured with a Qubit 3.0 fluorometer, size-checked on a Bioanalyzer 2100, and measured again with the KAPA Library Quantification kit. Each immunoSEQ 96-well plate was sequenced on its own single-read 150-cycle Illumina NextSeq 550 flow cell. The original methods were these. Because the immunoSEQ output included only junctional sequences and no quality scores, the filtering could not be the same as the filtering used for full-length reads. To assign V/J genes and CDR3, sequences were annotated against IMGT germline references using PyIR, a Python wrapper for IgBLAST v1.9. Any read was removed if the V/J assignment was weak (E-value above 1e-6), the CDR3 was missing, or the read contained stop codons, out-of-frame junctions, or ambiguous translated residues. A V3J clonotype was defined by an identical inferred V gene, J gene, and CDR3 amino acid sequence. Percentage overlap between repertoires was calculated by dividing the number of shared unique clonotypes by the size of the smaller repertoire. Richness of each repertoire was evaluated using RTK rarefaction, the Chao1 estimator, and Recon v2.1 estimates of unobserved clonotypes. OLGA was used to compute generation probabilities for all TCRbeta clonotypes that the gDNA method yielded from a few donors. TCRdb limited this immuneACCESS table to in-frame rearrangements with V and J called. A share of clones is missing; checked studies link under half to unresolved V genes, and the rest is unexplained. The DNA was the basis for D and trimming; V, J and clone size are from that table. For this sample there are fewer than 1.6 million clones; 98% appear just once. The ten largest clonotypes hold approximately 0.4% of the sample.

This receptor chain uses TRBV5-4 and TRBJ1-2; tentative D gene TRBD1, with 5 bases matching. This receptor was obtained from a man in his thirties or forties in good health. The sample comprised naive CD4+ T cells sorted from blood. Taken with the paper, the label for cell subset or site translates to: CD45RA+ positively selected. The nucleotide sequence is TGTGCCAGCAGCCGAGGGGCGGACTATGGCTACACCTTC. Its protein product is CASSRGADYGYTF.